The entry below describes one T cell receptor beta chain. The data stem from a study of T cell changes during pregnancy in multiple sclerosis. The assay was immunoSEQ multiplex PCR, and TCRdb's table has in-frame clones only and misses some. This sample has tens of thousands of clones, with around 90% found just once. The specimen comprised CD8+ T cells from peripheral blood mononuclear cells, sampled before pregnancy. This TCR came from a female donor with multiple sclerosis, enrolled in a pregnancy study.

The CDR3 bases are TGTGCCAGTACAGGGGGGCACTATAGCAATCAGCCCCAGCATTTT. Translation: CASTGGHYSNQPQHF. The V gene is TRBV19, the J gene TRBJ1-5; 7 bases fit TRBD1. The CDR3 totals 15 residues. Trimming took 7 bases from V and 0 from J; bases not matched to a gene: 6. CDR1 and CDR2 (germline): LNHDA, SQIVND (reference sequence).